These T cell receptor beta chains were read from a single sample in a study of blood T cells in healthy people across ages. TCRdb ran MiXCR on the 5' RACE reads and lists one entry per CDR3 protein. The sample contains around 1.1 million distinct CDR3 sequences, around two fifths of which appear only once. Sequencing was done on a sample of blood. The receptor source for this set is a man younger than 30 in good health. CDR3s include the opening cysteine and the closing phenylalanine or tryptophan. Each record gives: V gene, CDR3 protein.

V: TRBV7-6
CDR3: CASSQVGGTSGNTIYF

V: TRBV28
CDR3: CASTQVGVDGSTDTQYF

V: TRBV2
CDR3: CASSGQAKTQYF

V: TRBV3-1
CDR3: CTSSLTPGKVAFF

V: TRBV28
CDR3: CASSLEIRAQTNQETQYF

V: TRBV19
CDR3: CASSSGASNEQYF

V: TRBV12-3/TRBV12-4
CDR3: CASSLIRGNEQYF

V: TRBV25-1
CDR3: CASRTRGGGDTDTQYF

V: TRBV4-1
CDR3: CASSQVFNTEAFF

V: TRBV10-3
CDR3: CATQEEWGQPQHF

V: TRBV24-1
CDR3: CATSDPGQAYGYTF

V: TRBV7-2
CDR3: CASTHRTEGHYEQYF

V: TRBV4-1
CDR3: CASSQGRGFLVQETQYF

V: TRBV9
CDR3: CATTRTSSYNEQFF

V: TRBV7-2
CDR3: CASSLVDPRPTNGYTF

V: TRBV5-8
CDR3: CAGSLEGTGGYNEQFF

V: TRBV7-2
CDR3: CASSLNREQSPYGYTF

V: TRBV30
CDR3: CAWSVRYSPYEQYF

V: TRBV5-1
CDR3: CASSLDTNTGELFF

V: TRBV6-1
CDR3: CASSEGPRGNTIYF

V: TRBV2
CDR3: CASTLPGRDYGYTF

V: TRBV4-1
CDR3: CASSQERTGFYEQYF

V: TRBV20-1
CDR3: CSLWGNEQYF

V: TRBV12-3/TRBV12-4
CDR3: CASSLYKGGTEAFF

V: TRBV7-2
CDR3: CASSPQGRRYQDTQYF

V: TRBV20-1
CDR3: CSALGVGGLFAWENYGYTF

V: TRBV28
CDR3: CASSPLGENTGELFF

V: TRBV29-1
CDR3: CSGGGREAFF

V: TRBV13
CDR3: CASSRKAGEDTDTQYF

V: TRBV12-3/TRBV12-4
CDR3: CASSFGRESNQPQHF

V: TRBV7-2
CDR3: CACSLGVRNEQFF

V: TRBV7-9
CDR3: CASSSLPGGRYEKLFF

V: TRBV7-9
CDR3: CASSLDLTRTYGYTF

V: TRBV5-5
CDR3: CASSSGPAITDTQYF

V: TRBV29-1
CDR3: CSVDTSGTNTEAFF

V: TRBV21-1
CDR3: CASSKLWTGGRNSPLHF

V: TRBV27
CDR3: CASRNPSGVGLPNYGYTF

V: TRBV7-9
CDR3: CASTAPSGGNLGELFF

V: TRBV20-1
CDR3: CSARGGGLEDTQYF

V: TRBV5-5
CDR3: CASSLGGTPGGYTF

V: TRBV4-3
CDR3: CASSEGPGRGTSNYGYTF

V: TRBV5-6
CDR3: CASSFRRDTNYNEQYF

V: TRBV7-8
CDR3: CASSSRRQGLGDTEAFF

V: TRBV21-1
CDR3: CASSKGCTWAVGKEQYF

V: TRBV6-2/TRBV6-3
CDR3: CASSWDGNHIFQHQHF

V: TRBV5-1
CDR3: CASSLAGEAGELFF

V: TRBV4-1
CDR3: CASSSRTGADSNQPQHF

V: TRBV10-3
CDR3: CAIRLNTGELFF

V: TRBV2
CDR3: CASGQGSTDTQYF

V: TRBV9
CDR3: CASSVVGGEGTEAFF

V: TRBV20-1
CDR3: CSAPAGGGYGYTF

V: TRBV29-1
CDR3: CSVERGSNTEAFF

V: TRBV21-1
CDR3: CASSKLKRGNQPQHF